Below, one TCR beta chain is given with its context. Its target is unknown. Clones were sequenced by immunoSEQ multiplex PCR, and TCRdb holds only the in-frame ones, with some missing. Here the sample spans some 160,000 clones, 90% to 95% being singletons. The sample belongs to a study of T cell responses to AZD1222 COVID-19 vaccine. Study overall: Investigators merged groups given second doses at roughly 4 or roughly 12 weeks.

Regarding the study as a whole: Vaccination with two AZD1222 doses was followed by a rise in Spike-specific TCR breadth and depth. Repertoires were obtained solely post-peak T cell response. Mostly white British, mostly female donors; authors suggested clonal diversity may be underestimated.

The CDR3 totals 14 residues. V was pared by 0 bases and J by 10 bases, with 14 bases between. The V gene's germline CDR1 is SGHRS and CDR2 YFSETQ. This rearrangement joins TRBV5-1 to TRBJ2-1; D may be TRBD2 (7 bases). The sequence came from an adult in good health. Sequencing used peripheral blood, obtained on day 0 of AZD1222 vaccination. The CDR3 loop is CASSLGLGGDEQFF. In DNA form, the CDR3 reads TGCGCCAGCAGCTTGGGGCTAGGGGGGGACGAGCAGTTCTTC.